This TCR beta chain appears in the sequencing data of a study of shared clonotypes between healthy human individuals. Study-level findings and limits: Read depth was anticipated to influence clonotype sharing among donors.

Healthy and HIV-negative, the adult donors had no recent acute infections or vaccinations. This clone was recorded only once. Antigen unknown. This CDR3 region has 16 residues. Germline lookup yields CDR1 MDHEN and CDR2 SYDVKM. Trimming shortened V by 2 bases and J by 4 bases, and 12 bases separated the two germline ends. Only in-frame clones appear in the TCRdb table, and some are missing; sequencing was by immunoSEQ multiplex PCR. The top ten hold around 0.47% of the sample, which has 800,000 to 1,200,000 clones, roughly 74% seen once. Sequencing used memory CD4+ T cells from PBMCs. Subset specified: CD45RA-negative fraction. This TCR derives from a man aged 18 to 35 in good health. Some clones in this sample may be carry-over from other donors' samples. The rearrangement joins TRBV28 to TRBJ2-6; D ambiguous. CDR3 nucleotides: TGTGCCAGCAGTTTAGTTAACTCTGTGGGGGCCAACGTCCTGACTTTC. Translating gives CASSLVNSVGANVLTF.